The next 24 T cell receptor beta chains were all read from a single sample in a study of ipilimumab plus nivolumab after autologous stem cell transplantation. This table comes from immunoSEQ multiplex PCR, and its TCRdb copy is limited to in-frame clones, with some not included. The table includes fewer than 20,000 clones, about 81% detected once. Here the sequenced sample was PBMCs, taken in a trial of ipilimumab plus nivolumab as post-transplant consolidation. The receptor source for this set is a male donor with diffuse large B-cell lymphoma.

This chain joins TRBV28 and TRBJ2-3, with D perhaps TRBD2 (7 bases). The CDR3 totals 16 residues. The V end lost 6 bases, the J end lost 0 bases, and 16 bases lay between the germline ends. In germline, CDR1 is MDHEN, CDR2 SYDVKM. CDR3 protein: CASSEGGDASTDTQYF. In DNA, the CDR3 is TGTGCCAGCAGCGAAGGGGGGGATGCTAGCACAGATACGCAGTATTTT.

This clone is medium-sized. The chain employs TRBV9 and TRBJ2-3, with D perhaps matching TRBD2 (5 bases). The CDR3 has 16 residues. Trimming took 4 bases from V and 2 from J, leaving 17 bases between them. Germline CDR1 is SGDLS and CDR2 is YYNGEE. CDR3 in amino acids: CASSRVASSDTDTQYF. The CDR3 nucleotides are TGTGCCAGCAGCCGGGTAGCTAGCAGCGACACAGATACGCAGTATTTT.

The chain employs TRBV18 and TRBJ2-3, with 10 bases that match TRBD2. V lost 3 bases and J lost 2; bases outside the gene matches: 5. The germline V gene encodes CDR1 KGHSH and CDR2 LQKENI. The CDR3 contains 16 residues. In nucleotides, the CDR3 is TGTGCCAGCTCACCGCAGCGGGGGGGACCCACAGATACGCAGTATTTT. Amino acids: CASSPQRGGPTDTQYF.

CDR3 bases: TGTGCCAGTTCTACCGGGACTCACACCGGGGAGCTGTTTTTT. Translation gives CASSTGTHTGELFF. J is TRBJ2-2 and V is TRBV19; D is perhaps TRBD2 (6 bases). Germline V gene lookup returns CDR1 LNHDA and CDR2 SQIVND (reference sequence). The CDR3 covers 14 residues. Trimming took 8 bases from V and 3 from J, leaving 13 bases between them. The complete variable domain, with remaining parts taken from reference TRBV19 and TRBJ2-2, reads DGGITQSPKYLFRKEGQNVTLSCEQNLNHDAMYWYRQDPGQGLRLIYYSQIVNDFQKGDIAEGYSVSREKKESFPLTVTSAQKNPTAFYLCASSTGTHTGELFFGEGSRLTVL.

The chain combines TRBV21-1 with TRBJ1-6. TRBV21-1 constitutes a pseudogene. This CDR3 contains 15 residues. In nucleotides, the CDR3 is TGTGCCAGCAGCACCCCGGGACGGGACAATTCACCCCTCCACTTT. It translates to CASSTPGRDNSPLHF.

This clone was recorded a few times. CDR3 protein: CASRGLSAGELFF. CDR3 sequence (DNA): TGTGCCAGCAGGGGTCTGTCGGCCGGGGAGCTGTTTTTT. The rearrangement uses TRBV19 and TRBJ2-2; maybe TRBD1 (6 bases). The CDR3 length is 13 residues. Deletions cut 9 bases from V and 6 bases from J, with 14 bases between. CDR1 LNHDA and CDR2 SQIVND come from the germline V gene (reference sequence).

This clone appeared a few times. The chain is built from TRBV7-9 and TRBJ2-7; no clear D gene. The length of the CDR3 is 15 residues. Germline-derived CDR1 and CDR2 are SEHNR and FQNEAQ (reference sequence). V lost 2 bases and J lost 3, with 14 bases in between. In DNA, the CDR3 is TGTGCCAGCAGCTTATCCCCTGGTACGCTCTACGAGCAGTACTTC. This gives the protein CASSLSPGTLYEQYF. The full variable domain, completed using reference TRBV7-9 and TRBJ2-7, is DTGVSQNPRHKITKRGQNVTFRCDPISEHNRLYWYRQTLGQGPEFLTYFQNEAQLEKSRLLSDRFSAERPKGSFSTLEIQRTEQGDSAMYLCASSLSPGTLYEQYFGPGTRLTVT.

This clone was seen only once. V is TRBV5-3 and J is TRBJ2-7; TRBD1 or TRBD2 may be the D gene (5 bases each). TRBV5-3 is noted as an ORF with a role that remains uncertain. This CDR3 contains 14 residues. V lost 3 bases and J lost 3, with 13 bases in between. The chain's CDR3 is CARSSGTAVYEQYF. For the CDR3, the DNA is TGTGCCAGAAGCTCCGGGACGGCAGTCTACGAGCAGTACTTC.

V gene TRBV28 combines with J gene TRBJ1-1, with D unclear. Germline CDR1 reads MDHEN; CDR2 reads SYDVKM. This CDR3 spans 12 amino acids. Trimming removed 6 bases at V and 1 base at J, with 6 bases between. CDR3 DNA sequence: TGTGCCAGCAGCTTGAAGAACACTGAAGCTTTCTTT. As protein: CASSLKNTEAFF.

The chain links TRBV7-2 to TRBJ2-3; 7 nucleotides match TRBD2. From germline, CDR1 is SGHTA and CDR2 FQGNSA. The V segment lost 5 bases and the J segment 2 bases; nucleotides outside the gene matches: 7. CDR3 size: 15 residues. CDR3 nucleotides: TGTGCCAGCAGCCGGGAGGACTATTACACAGATACGCAGTATTTT. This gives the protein CASSREDYYTDTQYF.

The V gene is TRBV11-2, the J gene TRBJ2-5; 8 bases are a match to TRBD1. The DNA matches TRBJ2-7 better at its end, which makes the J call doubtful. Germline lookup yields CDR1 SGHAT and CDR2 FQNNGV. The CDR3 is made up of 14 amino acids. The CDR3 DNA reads TGTGCCAGCAGCGCCTGGACAGGGAGCTACGAGCAGTACTTC. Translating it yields CASSAWTGSYEQYF.

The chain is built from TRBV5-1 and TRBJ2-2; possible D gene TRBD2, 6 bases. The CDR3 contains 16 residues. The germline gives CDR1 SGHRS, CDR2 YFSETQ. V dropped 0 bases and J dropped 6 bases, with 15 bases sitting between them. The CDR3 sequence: CASSLEGTGLAGELFF. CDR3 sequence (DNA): TGCGCCAGCAGCTTGGAGGGGACTGGTCTCGCCGGGGAGCTGTTTTTT.

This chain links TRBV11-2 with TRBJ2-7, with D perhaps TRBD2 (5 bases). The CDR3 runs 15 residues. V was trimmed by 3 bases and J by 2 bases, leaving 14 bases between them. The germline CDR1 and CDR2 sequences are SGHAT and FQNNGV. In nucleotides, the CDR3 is TGTGCCAGCAGCTTGTTCCACGGAGGCCCCTACGAGCAGTACTTC. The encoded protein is CASSLFHGGPYEQYF. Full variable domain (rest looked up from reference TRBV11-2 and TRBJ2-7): EAGVAQSPRYKIIEKRQSVAFWCNPISGHATLYWYQQILGQGPKLLIQFQNNGVVDDSQLPKDRFSAERLKGVDSTLKIQPAKLEDSAVYLCASSLFHGGPYEQYFGPGTRLTVT.

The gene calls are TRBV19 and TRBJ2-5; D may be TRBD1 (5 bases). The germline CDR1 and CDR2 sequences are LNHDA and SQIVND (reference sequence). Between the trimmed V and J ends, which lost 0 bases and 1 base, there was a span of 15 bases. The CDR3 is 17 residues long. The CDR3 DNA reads TGTGCCAGTAGTATAGATCTCTGGGGCGCCCCCCAAGAGACCCAGTACTTC. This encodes CASSIDLWGAPQETQYF.

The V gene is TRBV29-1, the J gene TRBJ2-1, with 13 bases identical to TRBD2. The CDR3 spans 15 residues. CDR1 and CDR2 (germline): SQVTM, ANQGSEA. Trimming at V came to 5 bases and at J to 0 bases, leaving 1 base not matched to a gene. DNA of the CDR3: TGCAGCGTTACTAGCGGGGGGGCCTCCTACAATGAGCAGTTCTTC. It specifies CSVTSGGASYNEQFF.

This CDR3 is CASSVTGVNGELFF. The DNA for the CDR3 is TGTGCCAGCAGTGTAACAGGGGTGAACGGGGAGCTGTTTTTT. The V call is TRBV2, the J call TRBJ2-2; 7 nucleotides line up with TRBD1. The CDR3 contains 14 residues. Germline values: CDR1 SNHLY, CDR2 FYNNEI. The V segment lost 4 bases and the J segment 7 bases; nucleotides outside the gene matches: 6. Full variable domain (missing parts from reference TRBV2 and TRBJ2-2): EPEVTQTPSHQVTQMGQEVILRCVPISNHLYFYWYRQILGQKVEFLVSFYNNEISEKSEIFDDQFSVERPDGSNFTLKIRSTKLEDSAMYFCASSVTGVNGELFFGEGSRLTVL.

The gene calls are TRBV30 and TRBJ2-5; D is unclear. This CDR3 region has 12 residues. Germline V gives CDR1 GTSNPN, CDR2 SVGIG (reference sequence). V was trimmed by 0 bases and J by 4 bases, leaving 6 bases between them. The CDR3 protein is CAWSVDGETQYF. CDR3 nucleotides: TGTGCCTGGAGTGTTGATGGAGAGACCCAGTACTTC.

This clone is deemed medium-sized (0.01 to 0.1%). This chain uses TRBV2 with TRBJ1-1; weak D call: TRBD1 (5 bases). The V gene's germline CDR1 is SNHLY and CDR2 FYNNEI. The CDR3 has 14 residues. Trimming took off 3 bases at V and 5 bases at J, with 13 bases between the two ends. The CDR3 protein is CASSDRGPGTEAFF. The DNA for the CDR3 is TGTGCCAGCAGTGATAGGGGCCCGGGTACTGAAGCTTTCTTT.

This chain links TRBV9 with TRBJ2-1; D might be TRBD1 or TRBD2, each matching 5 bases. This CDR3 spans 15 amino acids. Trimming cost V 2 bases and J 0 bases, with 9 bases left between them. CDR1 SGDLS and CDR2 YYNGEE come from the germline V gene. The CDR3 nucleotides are TGTGCCAGCAGCGTCCGGGACGGCTCCTACAATGAGCAGTTCTTC. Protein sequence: CASSVRDGSYNEQFF.

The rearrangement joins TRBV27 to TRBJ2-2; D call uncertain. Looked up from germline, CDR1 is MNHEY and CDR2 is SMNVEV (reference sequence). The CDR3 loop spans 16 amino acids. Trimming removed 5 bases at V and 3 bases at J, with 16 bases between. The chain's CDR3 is CASSPLQLVDTGELFF. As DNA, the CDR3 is TGTGCCAGCAGTCCCCTTCAGTTGGTGGACACCGGGGAGCTGTTTTTT.

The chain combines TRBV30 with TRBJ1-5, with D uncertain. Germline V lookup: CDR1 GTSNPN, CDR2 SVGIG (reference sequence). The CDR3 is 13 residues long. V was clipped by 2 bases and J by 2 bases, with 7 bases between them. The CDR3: CAWSPDRNQPQHF. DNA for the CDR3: TGTGCCTGGAGTCCCGACCGCAATCAGCCCCAGCATTTT.

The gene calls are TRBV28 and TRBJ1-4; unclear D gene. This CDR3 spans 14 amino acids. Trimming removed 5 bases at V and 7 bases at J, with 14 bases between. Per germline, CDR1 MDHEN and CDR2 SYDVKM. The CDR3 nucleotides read TGTGCCAGCAGTCCCCATCGAGTCCGTGAAAAACTGTTTTTT. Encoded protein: CASSPHRVREKLFF.

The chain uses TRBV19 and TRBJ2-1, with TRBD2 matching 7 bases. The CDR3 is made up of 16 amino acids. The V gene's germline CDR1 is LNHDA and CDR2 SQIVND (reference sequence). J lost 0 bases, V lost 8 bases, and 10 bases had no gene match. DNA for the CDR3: TGTGCCAGTTCAATTGAGGGCGGGAGCTCCTACAATGAGCAGTTCTTC. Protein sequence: CASSIEGGSSYNEQFF. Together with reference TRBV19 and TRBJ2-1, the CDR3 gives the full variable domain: DGGITQSPKYLFRKEGQNVTLSCEQNLNHDAMYWYRQDPGQGLRLIYYSQIVNDFQKGDIAEGYSVSREKKESFPLTVTSAQKNPTAFYLCASSIEGGSSYNEQFFGPGTRLTVL.

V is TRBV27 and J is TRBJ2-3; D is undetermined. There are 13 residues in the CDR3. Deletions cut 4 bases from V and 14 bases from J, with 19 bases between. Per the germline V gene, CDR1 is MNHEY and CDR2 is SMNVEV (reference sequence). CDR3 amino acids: CASSYGKGWLPYF. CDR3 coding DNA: TGTGCCAGCAGTTACGGCAAGGGTTGGTTGCCGTATTTT.